What follows describes a single T cell receptor beta chain. The data stem from a study of blood T cell repertoires in COVID-19. Study information: T cells, B-cell-depleted T cells, or PBMCs provided the cDNA or gDNA that served as material.

V lost 8 bases to trimming and J lost 5 bases; unmatched junction nucleotides: 11. The CDR3 runs 15 residues. Germline V gene lookup returns CDR1 LNHDA and CDR2 SQIVND (reference sequence). In the original processing: Amplification from reference gene primers served as the basis for estimated nucleated cell counts. Assay: immunoSEQ multiplex PCR; the TCRdb copy retains only in-frame clones and omits some. V, J and clone size reflect that table, while D and trimming were determined from the DNA. The repertoire holds about 520,000 clones, with 70% to 90% as singletons. Sequenced sample: peripheral blood. The TCR sequence derives from a human donor in a cohort sampled during active COVID-19. J is TRBJ1-5 and V is TRBV19; 8 bases fit TRBD1. CDR3 DNA sequence: TGTGCCAGTCAACCGGACAGGGACCCCTATCAGCCCCAGCATTTT. Translated: CASQPDRDPYQPQHF.